These T cell receptor beta chains were read from a single sample in a study of T cells in Graves' hyperthyroidism and ophthalmopathy. Using its own MiXCR run on the multiplex PCR reads, TCRdb lists one record per CDR3 protein. The sample lists approximately 590,000 distinct CDR3 sequences, approximately 14% occurring once. Material for sequencing was blood. The origin of the receptors is a woman between 25 and 40 years old with Graves' hyperthyroidism. Each CDR3 is given with its conserved first and last residue. The D gene is left open where the match is weak. Size is stated for part of the rows, as once, few or many counts, or as a class when the clone is expanded.

D	V	J	size	length	CDR3	DNA
.	TRBV29-1	TRBJ2-7	many	15	CSVPTGRGLGYEQYF	TGCAGCGTCCCCACAGGGAGGGGACTCGGGTACGAGCAGTACTTC
.	TRBV3-1	TRBJ2-3	many	15	CASSQSVTETDTQYF	TGTGCCAGCAGCCAATCTGTGACGGAGACAGATACGCAGTATTTT
.	TRBV7-9	TRBJ2-1	many	16	CASSLGWELLKNEQFF	TGTGCCAGCAGCTTGGGGTGGGAGCTCCTAAAGAATGAGCAGTTCTTC
.	TRBV4-1	TRBJ1-4	many	17	CASSQDLQATTNEKLFF	TGCGCCAGCAGCCAAGATTTACAGGCGACAACTAATGAAAAACTGTTTTTT
TRBD1	TRBV30	TRBJ2-4	few	15	CAWSQAYRGQGIQYF	TGTGCCTGGAGCCAAGCATACAGGGGGCAGGGCATTCAGTACTTC
.	TRBV4-2	TRBJ1-3	.	15	CASTETGGSGNTIYF	TGTGCCAGCACCGAGACAGGAGGCTCTGGAAACACCATATATTTT
.	TRBV11-2	TRBJ1-1	.	11	CASSYRVAAFF	TGTGCCAGCAGTTACAGGGTCGCGGCTTTCTTT
TRBD1	TRBV28	TRBJ2-4	few	15	CASSPLDRVGNIQYF	TGTGCCAGCAGTCCTTTGGACAGGGTAGGAAACATTCAGTACTTC
TRBD2	TRBV27	TRBJ2-2	.	15	CASSWSGMNTGELFF	TGTGCCAGCAGTTGGAGCGGGATGAACACCGGGGAGCTGTTTTTT
.	TRBV4-1	TRBJ2-7	few	14	CASSRGQGRYEQYF	TGCGCCAGCAGCCGCGGCCAAGGGAGGTACGAGCAGTACTTC
TRBD1	TRBV20-1	TRBJ2-7	.	14	CSATRDRGQYEQYF	TGCAGTGCTACCCGGGACAGGGGTCAATACGAGCAGTACTTC
.	TRBV7-3	TRBJ2-3	many	14	CASSLTGNTDTQYF	TGTGCCAGCAGCTTAACCGGTAACACAGATACGCAGTATTTT
.	TRBV2	TRBJ1-1	few	12	CASSEGRAEAFF	TGTGCCAGCAGTGAGGGTAGGGCTGAAGCTTTCTTT
.	TRBV4-2	TRBJ2-4	.	19	CASSQDSWVEEEAKNIQYF	TGTGCCAGCAGCCAAGATTCGTGGGTAGAGGAGGAGGCCAAAAACATTCAGTACTTC
.	TRBV6-1	TRBJ2-1	.	18	CASSDLGTRTDTLREQFF	TGTGCCAGCAGTGACCTTGGAACACGGACAGATACCTTACGCGAGCAGTTCTTC
TRBD1	TRBV15	TRBJ1-4	few	15	CATSSSRGANEKLFF	TGTGCCACCAGCAGCTCCAGGGGGGCTAATGAAAAACTGTTTTTT